This passage covers 8 T cell receptor beta chains from one sample sequenced in a study of T cell responses to AZD1222 COVID-19 vaccine. Method: immunoSEQ multiplex PCR; TCRdb's copy keeps in-frame clones and lacks some. The sample carries about 100,000 clones, 70% to 90% recorded once. The source material was peripheral blood, sampled on day 0 of AZD1222 vaccination. The receptor set was obtained from an adult in good health.

This chain links TRBV7-9 with TRBJ1-4; D ambiguous. This CDR3 is 16 amino acids long. V was cut by 5 bases and J by 7 bases, with 20 bases left in between. The germline CDR1 and CDR2 sequences are SEHNR and FQNEAQ (reference sequence). This chain's CDR3 is CASSPQWPMGREKLFF. For the CDR3, the DNA is TGTGCCAGCAGCCCCCAGTGGCCAATGGGCCGTGAAAAACTGTTTTTT.

This rearrangement joins TRBV3-1 (or the pseudogene TRBV3-2) to TRBJ2-1; no clear D gene. V lost 4 bases to trimming and J lost 9 bases, with 7 bases between them. The germline gives CDR1 LGHDT, CDR2 YNNKEL (reference sequence). This CDR3 comprises 11 residues. This chain's CDR3 is CASSLKGEQFF. CDR3 nucleotides: TGTGCCAGCAGCCTAAAGGGTGAGCAGTTCTTC.

This clone occurred once. The chain carries TRBV5-1 and TRBJ2-3, with 15 bases fitting TRBD2. CDR1 is SGHRS, CDR2 YFSETQ, per germline. This CDR3 has 16 residues. With 3 bases clipped from V and 6 bases from J, the junction kept 5 bases outside the gene matches. The CDR3 protein is CASSSRTSGGADTQYF. CDR3 sequence (DNA): TGCGCCAGCAGCTCCCGGACTAGCGGGGGGGCGGATACGCAGTATTTT.

The chain employs TRBV7-3 and TRBJ2-3, with a possible D match to TRBD2 (6 bases). The CDR3 has 15 residues. The V gene's germline CDR1 is SGHTA and CDR2 FQGTGA. Trimming removed 4 bases at V and 1 base at J, with 12 bases between. The CDR3 reads CASSSGGGGTDTQYF. The CDR3 nucleotides are TGTGCCAGCAGCTCTGGCGGAGGGGGCACAGATACGCAGTATTTT. Looking up the rest from reference TRBV7-3 and TRBJ2-3 gives the full variable domain: GAGVSQTPSNKVTEKGKYVELRCDPISGHTALYWYRQSLGQGPEFLIYFQGTGAADDSGLPNDRFFAVRPEGSVSTLKIQRTERGDSAVYLCASSSGGGGTDTQYFGPGTRLTVL.

The chain links TRBV5-6 to TRBJ2-2; D unclear. The CDR3 extends over 12 amino acids. The V gene's germline CDR1 is SGHDT and CDR2 YYEEEE. V was pared by 4 bases and J by 7 bases, with 8 bases between. The CDR3: CASSPDRGELFF. DNA for the CDR3: TGTGCCAGCAGCCCGGACCGCGGGGAGCTGTTTTTT.

The gene calls are TRBV28 and TRBJ1-1; 9 bases agree with TRBD1. The CDR3 contains 15 residues. The ends lost 4 bases at V and 5 bases at J; junction bases unmatched: 8. CDR1 and CDR2 (germline): MDHEN, SYDVKM. The CDR3 nucleotides are TGTGCCAGCAGTTACCCCCGGACAGGGGAAACTGAAGCTTTCTTT. This gives the protein CASSYPRTGETEAFF.

Notes on this clone: Other DNA sequences in the same sample also yield this CDR3. The chain has TRBV9 and TRBJ2-7; TRBD1 matches 8 bases. The CDR3 totals 14 residues. With V trimmed by 2 bases and J by 2 bases, 3 bases remained unmatched. The V gene's germline CDR1 is SGDLS and CDR2 YYNGEE. This CDR3 reads CASSVGQGAYEQYF. The CDR3 bases are TGTGCCAGCAGCGTCGGACAGGGAGCCTACGAGCAGTACTTC.

The rearrangement links TRBV3-1 (or the pseudogene TRBV3-2) to TRBJ1-6, with a tentative D call TRBD1 (6 bases). Trimming took 1 base from V and 7 from J, leaving 11 bases between them. Germline V CDR1 and CDR2: LGHDT, YNNKEL (reference sequence). This CDR3 is built from 15 residues. The CDR3 protein is CASSQVAGDNSPLHF. CDR3 DNA: TGTGCCAGCAGCCAAGTTGCAGGGGACAATTCACCCCTCCACTTT.